This T cell receptor (beta chain) derives from a study of cytomegalovirus exposure and HLA in healthy donors. Researchers ran the PCR with 60 Vbeta and 13 Jbeta primers. Authors' data handling: There were about 86 million unique TCR beta chains by a later count, and approximately 11 million of them were shared. Assay: immunoSEQ multiplex PCR; the TCRdb copy retains only in-frame clones and omits some. V and J calls and clone size are as listed in that table; D and trimming were resolved from the DNA. The table includes about 100,000 clones, less than 80% detected once. This clone appeared a few times. This CDR3 comprises 13 residues. Germline assignment: CDR1 SGDLS and CDR2 YYNGEE. The ends were cut back, 4 bases at V and 1 base at J, with 8 bases in the middle.

Sample: PBMCs. This receptor was taken from a man aged 25 to 40 in good health and CMV-seropositive. This chain links TRBV9 with TRBJ1-1; D remains ambiguous. This chain's CDR3 is CASSREPNTEAFF. The CDR3 bases are TGTGCCAGCAGCCGGGAGCCGAACACTGAAGCTTTCTTT. Filled out from reference TRBV9 and TRBJ1-1, the complete variable domain reads DSGVTQTPKHLITATGQRVTLRCSPRSGDLSVYWYQQSLDQGLQFLIQYYNGEERAKGNILERFSAQQFPDLHSELNLSSLELGDSALYFCASSREPNTEAFFGQGTRLTVV.